This T cell receptor beta chain was documented in a study of read filtering for tumor transcriptome and immune sequencing. From roughly 400 ng of RNA, a library with molecular barcoded alpha/delta and beta/gamma adaptors was made. TCRdb analysed the reads with MiXCR anew, one entry per CDR3 protein. The repertoire holds tens of thousands of distinct CDR3 sequences, with about 19% as singletons. Sequencing was carried out using a population of CD138-negative cells sorted from bone marrow. This TCR came from a donor at least 40 years old with multiple myeloma.

CDR3 amino acids: CSARKAGVTGELFF. The CDR3 coding sequence is TGCAGTGCGAGGAAGGCGGGAGTCACCGGGGAGCTGTTTTTT. The chain links TRBV20-1 to TRBJ2-2, with 7 bases fitting TRBD2. V gave up 6 bases and J gave up 4 bases; unmatched junction bases: 8. From germline, CDR1 is DFQATT and CDR2 SNEGSKA (reference sequence). This CDR3 has 14 amino acids.